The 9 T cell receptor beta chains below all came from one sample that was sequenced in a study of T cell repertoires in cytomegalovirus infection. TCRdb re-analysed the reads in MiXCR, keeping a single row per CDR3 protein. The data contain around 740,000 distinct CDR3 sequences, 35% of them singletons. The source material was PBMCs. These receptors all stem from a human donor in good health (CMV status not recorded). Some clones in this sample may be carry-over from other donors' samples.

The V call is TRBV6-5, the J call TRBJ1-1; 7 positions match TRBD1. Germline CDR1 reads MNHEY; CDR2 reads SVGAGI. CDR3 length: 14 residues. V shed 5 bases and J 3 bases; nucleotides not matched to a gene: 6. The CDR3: CASSNGQEYTEAFF. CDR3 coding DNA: TGTGCCAGCAGTAACGGACAGGAATACACTGAAGCTTTCTTT.

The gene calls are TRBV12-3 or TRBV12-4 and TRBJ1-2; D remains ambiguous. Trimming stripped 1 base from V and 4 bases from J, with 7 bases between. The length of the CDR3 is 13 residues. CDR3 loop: CASSLDAGYGYTF. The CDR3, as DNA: TGTGCCAGCAGTTTAGATGCAGGCTATGGCTACACCTTC.

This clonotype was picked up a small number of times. The CDR3: CASSSSLVAEAFF. The CDR3 nucleotides are TGTGCCAGCAGCTCCTCCTTGGTCGCTGAAGCTTTCTTT. The J gene is TRBJ1-1, the V gene TRBV7-8, with D uncertain. V was trimmed by 4 bases and J by 6 bases, leaving 12 bases between them. Germline V CDR1 and CDR2: SGHVS, FQNEAQ. This CDR3 has 13 amino acids.

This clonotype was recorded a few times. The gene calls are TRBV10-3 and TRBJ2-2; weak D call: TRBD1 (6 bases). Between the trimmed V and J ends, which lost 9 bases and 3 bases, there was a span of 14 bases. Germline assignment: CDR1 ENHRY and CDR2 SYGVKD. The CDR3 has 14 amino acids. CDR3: CAMRGRTDTGELFF. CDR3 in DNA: TGTGCCATGAGAGGAAGGACAGACACCGGGGAGCTGTTTTTT.

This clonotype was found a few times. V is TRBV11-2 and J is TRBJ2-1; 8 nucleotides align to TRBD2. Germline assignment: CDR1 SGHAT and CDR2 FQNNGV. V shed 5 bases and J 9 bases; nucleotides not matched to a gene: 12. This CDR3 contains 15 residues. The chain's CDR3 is CASSDSGTGLGEQFF. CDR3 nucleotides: TGTGCCAGCAGCGATAGCGGGACCGGCTTGGGTGAGCAGTTCTTC.

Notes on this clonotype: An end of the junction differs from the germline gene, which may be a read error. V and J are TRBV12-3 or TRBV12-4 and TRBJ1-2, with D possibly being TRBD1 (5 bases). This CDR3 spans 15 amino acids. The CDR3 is CASSPFAADIRGYNF. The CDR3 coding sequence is TGTGCCAGCAGCCCTTTTGCCGCGGACATCCGGGGCTACAACTTC.

CDR3 nucleotides: TGTGCCAGCAGCTTAGACGGGCAGGTGCGATCTAATGAAAAACTGTTTTTT. Translation gives CASSLDGQVRSNEKLFF. The rearrangement uses TRBV7-6 and TRBJ1-4; D is undetermined. This CDR3 is 17 amino acids long. The V gene lost 1 base and the J gene lost 3 bases, with 15 bases spanning the gap. Germline CDR1 is SGHVS and CDR2 is FNYEAQ.

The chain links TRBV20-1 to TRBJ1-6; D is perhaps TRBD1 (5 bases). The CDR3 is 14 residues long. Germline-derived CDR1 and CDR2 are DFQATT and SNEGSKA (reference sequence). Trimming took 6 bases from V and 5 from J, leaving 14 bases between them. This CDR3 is CSAGAKGNNSPLHF. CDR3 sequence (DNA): TGCAGTGCCGGGGCCAAAGGAAATAATTCACCCCTCCACTTT.

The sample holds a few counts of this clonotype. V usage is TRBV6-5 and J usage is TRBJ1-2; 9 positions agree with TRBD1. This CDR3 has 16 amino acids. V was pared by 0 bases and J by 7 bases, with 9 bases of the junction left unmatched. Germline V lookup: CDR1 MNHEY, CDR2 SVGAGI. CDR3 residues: CASSYSAPDRGAGYTF. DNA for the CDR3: TGTGCCAGCAGTTACTCGGCCCCAGACAGGGGGGCTGGCTACACCTTC.